These T cell receptor beta chains were read from a single sample in a study of cytomegalovirus exposure and HLA in healthy donors. This table comes from immunoSEQ multiplex PCR, and its TCRdb copy is limited to in-frame clones, with some not included. Of some 96,000 clones in the sample, around 77% were seen once. The material sequenced was PBMCs. The receptors here all came from a female donor in good health and CMV-seronegative. CDR3s include the opening cysteine and the closing phenylalanine or tryptophan. The D gene is left open where the match is weak. Expanded clones get a size class; other rows say once, few or many, or leave the size out.

NA TRBD1 TRBJ1-2 TRBV20-1 TGCTTAAATCCAGGGGGCGATGGCTACACCTTC CLNPGGDGYTF
NA NA TRBJ1-6 TRBV4-1 TGCGCCAGCAGCCAGCCCAGGGGAGAAAGGAATTCACCCCTCCACTTT CASSQPRGERNSPLHF
NA TRBD1 TRBJ2-7 TRBV7-2 TGTGCCAGCAGCTTAGAAAGTCAGGGGGAGTACGAGCAGTACTTC CASSLESQGEYEQYF
NA TRBD1 TRBJ2-3 TRBV7-9 TGTGCCAGCAGCTTAAGGGGGCCCCGGGGTCACACAGGTACGCAGTATTTT CASSLRGPRGHTGTQYF
NA NA TRBJ2-4 TRBV28 TGTGCCAGCAGTCTAGAAAACATTCAGTACTTC CASSLENIQYF
NA NA TRBJ1-2 TRBV4-2 TGTGCCAGCAGCCAAGACGGGAATTCTAACTATGGCTACACCTTC CASSQDGNSNYGYTF
NA NA TRBJ1-2 TRBV5-1 TGCGCCAGCAGCCTGGGGGAGGGATCCCCTAACTATGGCTACACCTTC CASSLGEGSPNYGYTF
NA TRBD2 TRBJ2-1 TRBV9 TGTGCCAGCAGCGAACAGTCCGGGACTAGCGGGAGAGGCAATGAGCAGTTCTTC CASSEQSGTSGRGNEQFF
NA TRBD2 TRBJ2-7 TRBV4-1 TGCGCCAGCAGCCAAGACGGCGGGGGCTACGAGCAGTACTTC CASSQDGGGYEQYF
NA TRBD1 TRBJ1-2 TRBV5-1 TGCGCCAGCAGTCGAGGGACAGGTGAAGCTTATGGCTACACCTTC CASSRGTGEAYGYTF
NA NA TRBJ2-7 TRBV11-2 TGTGCCAGCAGCCCCAGTTCAAGCTACGAGCAGTACTTC CASSPSSSYEQYF
NA NA TRBJ1-2 TRBV5-1 TGCGCCAGCAGCGACCGGGAGGGGCGGCATGGCTACACCTTC CASSDREGRHGYTF
NA TRBD2 TRBJ2-3 TRBV2 TGTGCCAGCAGTTTACTAGCGGGGGGACTACTGGGTACGCAGTATTTT CASSLLAGGLLGTQYF
NA TRBD2 TRBJ2-1 TRBV9 TGTGCCAGCAGCTTACGGACTAGCTGGGATGAGCAGTTCTTC CASSLRTSWDEQFF
NA TRBD1 TRBJ1-2 TRBV6-6 TGTGCCAGCAGTCCCGGGACAGTTAACTATGGCTACACCTTC CASSPGTVNYGYTF
once TRBD1 TRBJ2-1 TRBV4-1 TGCGCCAGCAGCCAGACAGGGGCAGAGTACAATGAGCAGTTCTTC CASSQTGAEYNEQFF
NA NA TRBJ1-5 TRBV19 TGTGCCAGTAGTATAGATCCCGGCGGGGATCAGCCCCAGCATTTT CASSIDPGGDQPQHF
once NA TRBJ2-7 TRBV11-3 TGTGCCAGCAGTGAAAATGGACGGGGCTACGAGCAGTACTTC CASSENGRGYEQYF
NA NA TRBJ1-4 TRBV9 TGTGCCAGCAGCGTAGGTAGTAATGAAAAACTGTTTTTT CASSVGSNEKLFF
NA TRBD2 TRBJ2-7 TRBV5-1 TGCGCCAGCAGCTCCGGGACTAACTCCTACGAGCAGTACTTC CASSSGTNSYEQYF
once NA TRBJ1-2 TRBV6-1 TGTGCCAGCAGTGATCTCTCGACACCAAACTATGGCTACACCTTC CASSDLSTPNYGYTF
NA NA TRBJ2-7 TRBV7-7 TGTGCTAGCCGGGGAGACACTTTAGGGTACTACGAGCAGTACTTC CASRGDTLGYYEQYF
few NA TRBJ1-5 TRBV7-6 TGTGCCAGCAGCCTGAGCCGCAATCAGCCCCAGCATTTT CASSLSRNQPQHF
NA TRBD2 TRBJ2-5 TRBV30 TGTGCCTGGAGTGTAAAGCTAGCGGGGGGCGGAGAGACCCAGTACTTC CAWSVKLAGGGETQYF
NA NA TRBJ1-5 TRBV6-5 TGTGCCAGCAGTCCTCGGGGGGGGAGGGGACAGCCCCAGCATTTT CASSPRGGRGQPQHF
NA NA TRBJ2-2 TRBV6-5 TGTGCCAGCAGGGGGCCGAACACCGGGGAGCTGTTTTTT CASRGPNTGELFF
NA TRBD1 TRBJ1-5 TRBV6-1 TGTGCCAGCGACTCGGGACAGAACCAGCCCCAGCATTTT CASDSGQNQPQHF
NA NA TRBJ1-4 TRBV23-1 TGCGCCAGCAGTCAATCGCGCAGGTCTAATGAAAAACTGTTTTTT CASSQSRRSNEKLFF
NA TRBD1 TRBJ2-7 TRBV29-1 TGCAGCGCGGGACAGCACCTCTACGAGCAGTACTTC CSAGQHLYEQYF
once TRBD2 TRBJ2-7 TRBV28 TGTGCCAGCAGTTTACTAGCGGGAAACCACGAGCAGTACTTC CASSLLAGNHEQYF
once TRBD1 TRBJ1-2 TRBV6-4 TGTGCCAGCAGCCCGGGGGACAGTGTTGGCTACACCTTC CASSPGDSVGYTF
NA TRBD1 TRBJ1-2 TRBV7-9 TGTGCCAGCAGCCCGCCAGGGGGCGGACCCCGCTATGGCTACACCTTC CASSPPGGGPRYGYTF
NA NA TRBJ1-4 TRBV5-4 TGTGCCAGCAGCTTGGGCAGGGGCGGACAGCCAGCTAATGAAAAACTGTTTTTT CASSLGRGGQPANEKLFF
NA NA TRBJ2-7 TRBV28 TGTGCCAGCACCTTAGGGGGGGGGCCTCGCTACGAGCAGTACTTC CASTLGGGPRYEQYF